This TCR beta chain was sequenced in a study of blood T cell repertoires in COVID-19. Turning to the study itself: The cDNA or gDNA used as material had been derived from T cells, B-cell-depleted T cells, or PBMCs.

The CDR3 runs 18 residues. The trim removed 0 bases at V and 9 bases at J, leaving 11 bases unmatched. CDR1 and CDR2 (germline): LNHDA, SQIVND (reference sequence). Method: immunoSEQ multiplex PCR; TCRdb's copy keeps in-frame clones and lacks some. The repertoire holds 55,000 to 75,000 clones, around 80% seen once, with about 9.8% in the top ten. The gene calls are TRBV19 and TRBJ2-1, with 13 nucleotides matching TRBD2. The receptor was derived from a human donor in a cohort sampled during active COVID-19. Material: peripheral blood. In DNA form, the CDR3 reads TGTGCCAGTAGTATAGACCCGACGGGACTAGCGGGATTTGGTGAGCAGTTCTTC. It translates to CASSIDPTGLAGFGEQFF.